A selection of T cell receptor beta chains follows, all from one sample in a study of T cells in localized non-small cell lung cancer. Only in-frame clones appear in the TCRdb table, and some are missing; sequencing was by immunoSEQ multiplex PCR. The top ten hold 35% to 45% of the sample, which has more than 30,000 clones, 78% seen once. Material: peripheral blood, obtained before any cancer treatment. The receptors originated from a male donor older than 55 with stage II squamous cell lung carcinoma. CDR3s include the opening cysteine and the closing phenylalanine or tryptophan. Each record gives: clone size, J gene, D gene, V gene, CDR3 protein, CDR3 DNA. A D gene is named only where the DNA matches it firmly. Rows give clone size only sometimes, using once, few, many, or a class for an expanded clone.

-,TRBJ2-3,TRBD1,TRBV14,CASSQRGAGQGPDTQYF,TGTGCCAGCAGCCAACGCGGCGCTGGACAGGGGCCAGATACGCAGTATTTT
-,TRBJ2-5,TRBD1,TRBV30,CAWSVTGGSETQYF,TGTGCCTGGAGTGTTACAGGGGGTAGTGAGACCCAGTACTTC
many,TRBJ1-2,-,TRBV30,CAWSRDTGGYTF,TGTGCCTGGAGTCGGGACACTGGTGGCTACACCTTC
-,TRBJ1-1,-,TRBV5-1,CASSYGGGTEAFF,TGCGCCAGCAGCTACGGGGGAGGCACTGAAGCTTTCTTT
-,TRBJ2-3,-,TRBV19,CASSLWMTSSTDTQYF,TGTGCCAGTAGTCTATGGATGACAAGTAGCACAGATACGCAGTATTTT
-,TRBJ2-7,-,TRBV5-4,CASSLAVPGAPTEQYF,TGTGCCAGCAGCTTGGCAGTGCCGGGAGCCCCTACGGAGCAGTACTTC
few,TRBJ1-2,-,TRBV2,CASRDTRYTF,TGTGCCAGCAGGGACACCCGCTACACCTTC
-,TRBJ1-1,-,TRBV11-2,CASSLKGGQAEAFF,TGTGCCAGCAGCTTAAAGGGGGGGCAAGCTGAAGCTTTCTTT
-,TRBJ2-2,-,TRBV6-5,CASTNMAQGTGELFF,TGTGCCAGCACCAACATGGCGCAGGGTACCGGGGAGCTGTTTTTT
-,TRBJ2-1,TRBD1,TRBV19,CASSKYGQGGNEQFF,TGTGCCAGTAGTAAATACGGACAGGGAGGCAATGAGCAGTTCTTC
-,TRBJ2-2,TRBD1,TRBV7-9,CASSVDRERVGELFF,TGTGCCAGCAGCGTGGACAGGGAGAGGGTCGGGGAGCTGTTTTTT
-,TRBJ1-2,-,TRBV5-1,CASSLFRDFGNGYTF,TGCGCCAGCAGCTTGTTCCGGGACTTCGGCAATGGCTACACCTTC
-,TRBJ1-4,-,TRBV5-4,CASSQDMMRKLFF,TGTGCCAGCAGCCAAGATATGATGAGAAAACTGTTTTTT
-,TRBJ1-1,-,TRBV2,CASKGEYTEAFF,TGTGCCAGCAAGGGGGAGTACACTGAAGCTTTCTTT
-,TRBJ2-6,-,TRBV7-2,CASSLVSPSGANVLTF,TGTGCCAGCAGCTTAGTATCCCCTTCTGGGGCCAACGTCCTGACTTTC
-,TRBJ2-3,-,TRBV18,CASSPWTASTDTQYF,TGTGCCAGCTCACCTTGGACAGCTAGCACAGATACGCAGTATTTT
-,TRBJ2-5,TRBD1,TRBV5-1,CASSDGTGVETQYF,TGCGCCAGCAGCGACGGGACAGGAGTAGAGACCCAGTACTTC
-,TRBJ1-4,-,TRBV6-1,CASSEHANEKLFF,TGTGCCAGCAGTGAACATGCGAATGAAAAACTGTTTTTT
few,TRBJ2-7,TRBD1,TRBV30,CAWAGQGSSYEQYF,TGTGCCTGGGCTGGACAGGGTTCCTCCTACGAGCAGTACTTC
once,TRBJ1-2,-,TRBV11-3,CASSSVAGRGGYGYTF,TGTGCCAGCAGCTCGGTTGCCGGCCGAGGAGGGTATGGCTACACCTTC
-,TRBJ1-2,-,TRBV4-3,CASSQANYGYTF,TGCGCCAGCAGCCAAGCTAACTATGGCTACACCTTC